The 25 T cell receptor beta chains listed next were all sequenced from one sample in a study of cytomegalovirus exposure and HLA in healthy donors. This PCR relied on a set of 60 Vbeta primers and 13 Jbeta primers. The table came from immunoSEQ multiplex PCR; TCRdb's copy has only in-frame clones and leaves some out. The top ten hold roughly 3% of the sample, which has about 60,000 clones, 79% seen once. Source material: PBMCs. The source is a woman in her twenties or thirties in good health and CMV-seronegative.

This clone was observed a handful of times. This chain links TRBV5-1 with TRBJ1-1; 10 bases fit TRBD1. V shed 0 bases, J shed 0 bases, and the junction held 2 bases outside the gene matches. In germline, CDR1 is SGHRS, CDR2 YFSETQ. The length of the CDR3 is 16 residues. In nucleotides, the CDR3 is TGCGCCAGCAGCTTGGGACAGGGGGCCATGAACACTGAAGCTTTCTTT. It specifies CASSLGQGAMNTEAFF.

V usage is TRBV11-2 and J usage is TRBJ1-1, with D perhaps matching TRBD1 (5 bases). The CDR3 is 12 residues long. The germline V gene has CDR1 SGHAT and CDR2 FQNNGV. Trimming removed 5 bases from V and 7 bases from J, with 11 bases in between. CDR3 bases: TGTGCCAGCAGCCGGGGGGGGTTTGAAGCTTTCTTT. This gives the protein CASSRGGFEAFF.

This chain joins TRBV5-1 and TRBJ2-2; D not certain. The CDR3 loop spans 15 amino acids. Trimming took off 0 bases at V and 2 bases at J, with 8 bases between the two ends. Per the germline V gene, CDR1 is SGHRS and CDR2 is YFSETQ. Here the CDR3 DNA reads TGCGCCAGCAGCTTGGTACAGTTAAACACCGGGGAGCTGTTTTTT. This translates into CASSLVQLNTGELFF.

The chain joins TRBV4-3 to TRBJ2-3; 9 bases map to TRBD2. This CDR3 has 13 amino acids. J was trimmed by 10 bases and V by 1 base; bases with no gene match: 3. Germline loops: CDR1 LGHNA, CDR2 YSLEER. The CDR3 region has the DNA TGCGCCAGCAGCCAAGGTGCGGGGGGGCCGCAGTATTTT. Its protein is CASSQGAGGPQYF.

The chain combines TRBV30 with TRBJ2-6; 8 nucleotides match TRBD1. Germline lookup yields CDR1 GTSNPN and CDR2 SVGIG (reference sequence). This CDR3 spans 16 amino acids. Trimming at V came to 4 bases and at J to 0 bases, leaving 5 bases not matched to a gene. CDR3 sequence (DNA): TGTGCCTGGATTGGACAGGGCTACTCTGGGGCCAACGTCCTGACTTTC. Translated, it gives CAWIGQGYSGANVLTF.

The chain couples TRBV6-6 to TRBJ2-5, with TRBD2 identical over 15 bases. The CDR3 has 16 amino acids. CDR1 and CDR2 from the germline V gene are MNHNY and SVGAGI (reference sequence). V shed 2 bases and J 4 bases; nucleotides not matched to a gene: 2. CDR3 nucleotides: TGTGCCAGCAGTTACGGACTAGCGGGAGGGACAGAGACCCAGTACTTC. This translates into CASSYGLAGGTETQYF.

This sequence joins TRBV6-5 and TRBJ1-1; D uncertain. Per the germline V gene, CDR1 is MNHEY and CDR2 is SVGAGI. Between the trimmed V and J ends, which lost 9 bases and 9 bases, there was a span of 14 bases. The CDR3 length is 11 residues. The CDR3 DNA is TGTGCCAGTCTACGGGAAGCCAAAGCTTTCTTT. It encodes CASLREAKAFF.

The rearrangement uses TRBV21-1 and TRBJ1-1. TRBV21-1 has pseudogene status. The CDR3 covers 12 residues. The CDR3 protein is CASSKGGAGAFF. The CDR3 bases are TGTGCCAGCAGCAAAGGCGGGGCAGGAGCTTTCTTT.

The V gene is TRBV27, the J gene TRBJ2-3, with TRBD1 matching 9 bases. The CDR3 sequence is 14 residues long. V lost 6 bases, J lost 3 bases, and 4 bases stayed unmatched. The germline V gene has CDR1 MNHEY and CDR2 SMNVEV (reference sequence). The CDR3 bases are TGTGCCAGCAGGTGGGGACAGGGAACAGATACGCAGTATTTT. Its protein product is CASRWGQGTDTQYF.

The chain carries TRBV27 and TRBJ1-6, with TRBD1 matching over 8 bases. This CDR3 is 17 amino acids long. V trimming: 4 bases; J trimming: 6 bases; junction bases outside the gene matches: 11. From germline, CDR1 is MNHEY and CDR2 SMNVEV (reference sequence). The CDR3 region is CASSWGQGALPNSPLHF. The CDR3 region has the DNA TGTGCCAGCAGTTGGGGGCAGGGGGCCCTTCCTAATTCACCCCTCCACTTT.

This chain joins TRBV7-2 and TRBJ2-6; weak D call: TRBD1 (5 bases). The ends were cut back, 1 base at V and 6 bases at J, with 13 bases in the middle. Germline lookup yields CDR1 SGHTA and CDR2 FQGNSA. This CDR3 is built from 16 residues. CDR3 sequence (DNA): TGTGCCAGCAGCTTAGGGACACTTTATACGGCCAACGTCCTGACTTTC. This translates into CASSLGTLYTANVLTF.

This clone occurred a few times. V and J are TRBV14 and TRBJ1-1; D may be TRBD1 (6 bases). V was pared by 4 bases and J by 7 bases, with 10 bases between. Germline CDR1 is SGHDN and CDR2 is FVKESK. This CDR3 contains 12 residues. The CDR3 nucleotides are TGTGCCAGCAGCCCTCAGGGGAATGAAGCTTTCTTT. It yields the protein CASSPQGNEAFF. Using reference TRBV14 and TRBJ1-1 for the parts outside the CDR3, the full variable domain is EAGVTQFPSHSVIEKGQTVTLRCDPISGHDNLYWYRRVMGKEIKFLLHFVKESKQDESGMPNNRFLAERTGGTYSTLKVQPAELEDSGVYFCASSPQGNEAFFGQGTRLTVV.

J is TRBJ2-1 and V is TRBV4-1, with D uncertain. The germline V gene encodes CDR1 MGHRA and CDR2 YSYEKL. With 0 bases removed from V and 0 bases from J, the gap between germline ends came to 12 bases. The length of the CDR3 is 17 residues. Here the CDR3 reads CASSQERSLSSYNEQFF. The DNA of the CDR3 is TGCGCCAGCAGCCAAGAGAGGTCTCTTAGCTCCTACAATGAGCAGTTCTTC.

CDR3 protein: CASSSLQGKGEQFF. As DNA, the CDR3 is TGTGCCAGCAGCTCCTTGCAGGGGAAGGGCGAGCAGTTCTTC. The chain employs TRBV11-2 and TRBJ2-1; TRBD1 is a possible D gene (6 bases). CDR3 length equals 14 residues. Trimming took 4 bases from V and 10 from J, leaving 17 bases between them. Germline CDR1 is SGHAT and CDR2 is FQNNGV.

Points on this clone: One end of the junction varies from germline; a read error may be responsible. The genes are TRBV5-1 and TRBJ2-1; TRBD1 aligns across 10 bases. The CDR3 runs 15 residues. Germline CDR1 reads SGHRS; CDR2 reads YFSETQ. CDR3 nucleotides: TGTGCCAGCAGCCTTGGGGACAGGGGCTACAATGAGCAGTTCTTC. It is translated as CASSLGDRGYNEQFF. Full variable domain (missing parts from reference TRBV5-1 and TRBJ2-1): KAGVTQTPRYLIKTRGQQVTLSCSPISGHRSVSWYQQTPGQGLQFLFEYFSETQRNKGNFPGRFSGRQFSNSRSEMNVSTLELGDSALYLCASSLGDRGYNEQFFGPGTRLTVL.

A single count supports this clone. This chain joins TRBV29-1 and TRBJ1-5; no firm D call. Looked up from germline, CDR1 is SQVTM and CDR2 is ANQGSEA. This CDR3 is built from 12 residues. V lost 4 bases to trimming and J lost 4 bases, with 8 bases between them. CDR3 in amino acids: CSVASWNQPQHF. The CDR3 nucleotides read TGCAGCGTTGCCAGTTGGAATCAGCCCCAGCATTTT.

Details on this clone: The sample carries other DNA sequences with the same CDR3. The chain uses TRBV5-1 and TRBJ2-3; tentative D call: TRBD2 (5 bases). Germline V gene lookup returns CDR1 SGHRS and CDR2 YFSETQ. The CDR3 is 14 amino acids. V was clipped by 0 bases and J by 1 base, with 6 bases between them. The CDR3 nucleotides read TGCGCCAGCAGCTTGGGGCGGGGCACAGATACGCAGTATTTT. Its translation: CASSLGRGTDTQYF.

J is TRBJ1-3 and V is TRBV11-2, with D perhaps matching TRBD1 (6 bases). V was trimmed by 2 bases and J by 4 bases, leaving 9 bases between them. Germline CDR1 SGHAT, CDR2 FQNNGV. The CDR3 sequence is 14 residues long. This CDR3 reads CASSLRGRGNTIYF. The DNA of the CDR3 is TGTGCCAGCAGCTTAAGGGGGAGAGGAAACACCATATATTTT.

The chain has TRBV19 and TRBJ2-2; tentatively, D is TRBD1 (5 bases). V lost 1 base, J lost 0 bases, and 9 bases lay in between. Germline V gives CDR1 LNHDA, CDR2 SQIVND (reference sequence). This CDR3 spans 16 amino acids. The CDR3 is CASSIGLTANTGELFF. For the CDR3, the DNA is TGTGCCAGTAGTATAGGCTTGACAGCGAACACCGGGGAGCTGTTTTTT. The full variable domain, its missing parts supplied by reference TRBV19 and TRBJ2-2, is DGGITQSPKYLFRKEGQNVTLSCEQNLNHDAMYWYRQDPGQGLRLIYYSQIVNDFQKGDIAEGYSVSREKKESFPLTVTSAQKNPTAFYLCASSIGLTANTGELFFGEGSRLTVL.

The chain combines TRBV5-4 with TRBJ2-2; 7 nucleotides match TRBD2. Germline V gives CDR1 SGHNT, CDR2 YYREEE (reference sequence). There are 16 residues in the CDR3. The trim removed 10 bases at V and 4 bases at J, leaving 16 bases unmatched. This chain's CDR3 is CASQTKGGGSTGELFF. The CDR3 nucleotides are TGTGCCTCCCAGACTAAGGGCGGGGGTTCCACCGGGGAGCTGTTTTTT.

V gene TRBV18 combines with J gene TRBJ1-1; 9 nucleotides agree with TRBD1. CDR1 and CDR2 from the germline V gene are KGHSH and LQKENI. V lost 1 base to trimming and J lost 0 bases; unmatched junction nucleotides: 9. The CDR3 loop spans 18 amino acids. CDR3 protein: CASSPRRDRALMNTEAFF. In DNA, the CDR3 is TGTGCCAGCTCACCACGTAGGGACAGGGCCCTCATGAACACTGAAGCTTTCTTT.

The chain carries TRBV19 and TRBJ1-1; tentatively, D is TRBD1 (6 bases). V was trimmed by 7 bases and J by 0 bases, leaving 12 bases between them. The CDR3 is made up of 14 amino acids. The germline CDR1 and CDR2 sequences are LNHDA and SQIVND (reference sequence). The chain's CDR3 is CASNSDSLNTEAFF. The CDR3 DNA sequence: TGTGCCAGTAACTCGGACAGCCTGAACACTGAAGCTTTCTTT. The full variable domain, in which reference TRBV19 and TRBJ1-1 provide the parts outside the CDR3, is DGGITQSPKYLFRKEGQNVTLSCEQNLNHDAMYWYRQDPGQGLRLIYYSQIVNDFQKGDIAEGYSVSREKKESFPLTVTSAQKNPTAFYLCASNSDSLNTEAFFGQGTRLTVV.

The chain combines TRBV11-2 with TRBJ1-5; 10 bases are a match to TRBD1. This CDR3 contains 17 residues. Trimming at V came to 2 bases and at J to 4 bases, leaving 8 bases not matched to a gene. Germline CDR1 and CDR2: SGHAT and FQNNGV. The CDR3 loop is CASSLRGTGVGNQPQHF. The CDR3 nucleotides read TGTGCCAGCAGCTTAAGGGGGACAGGGGTCGGTAATCAGCCCCAGCATTTT.

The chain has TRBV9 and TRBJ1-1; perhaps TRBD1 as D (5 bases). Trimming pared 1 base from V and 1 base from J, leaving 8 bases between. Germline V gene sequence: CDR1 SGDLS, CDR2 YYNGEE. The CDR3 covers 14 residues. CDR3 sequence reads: CASSVHGGNTEAFF. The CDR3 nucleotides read TGTGCCAGCAGCGTACACGGGGGGAACACTGAAGCTTTCTTT.

In DNA form, the CDR3 reads TGCGCCAGCAGCCAGGACAGGGGCCCATATGGCTACACCTTC. Its translation: CASSQDRGPYGYTF. The chain employs TRBV4-3 and TRBJ1-2, with 9 bases lining up with TRBD1. This CDR3 has 14 amino acids. The ends lost 3 bases at V and 5 bases at J; junction bases unmatched: 4. CDR1 is LGHNA, CDR2 YSLEER, per germline.